The present T cell receptor (beta chain) was sequenced within a study of T cell responses to AZD1222 COVID-19 vaccine. Findings and limits, study-wide: Reportedly, nearly half the spike-specific TCRs target unmutated variant regions. Vaccine-associated CD4 TCRs ranged over spike, dominating at 160-218 and 743-854. It should be noted that donors were predominantly white British and more often female, and clonal diversity was possibly underestimated.

Worth noting for this clone: Its matching antigen is unknown.

Second doses at about 4 or about 12 weeks were pooled. The method was immunoSEQ multiplex PCR; TCRdb's version includes in-frame clones alone and lacks a portion of them. This repertoire shows roughly 190,000 clones, approximately 91% found once; its top ten account for less than 2%. The source material was peripheral blood, sampled 28 days after the second AZD1222 dose. This sequence was found in an adult who received the AZD1222 COVID-19 vaccine.

The CDR3 region has the DNA TGTGCCAGCAGCGTCGTTAGCGGGGGGGCTGTGAACACCGGGGAGCTGTTTTTT. It translates to CASSVVSGGAVNTGELFF. The gene calls are TRBV9 and TRBJ2-2; 11 nucleotides agree with TRBD2. Germline values: CDR1 SGDLS, CDR2 YYNGEE. The ends lost 2 bases at V and 1 base at J; junction bases unmatched: 7. The CDR3 spans 18 residues. Combining the CDR3 with reference TRBV9 and TRBJ2-2 gives the whole variable domain DSGVTQTPKHLITATGQRVTLRCSPRSGDLSVYWYQQSLDQGLQFLIQYYNGEERAKGNILERFSAQQFPDLHSELNLSSLELGDSALYFCASSVVSGGAVNTGELFFGEGSRLTVL.